This T cell receptor beta chain stems from a study of cytomegalovirus exposure and HLA in healthy donors. Study-level points and caveats: TCR beta chains numbering some 160 were designated cytomegalovirus-associated.

CDR3 length: 13 residues. The germline CDR1 and CDR2 sequences are MNHEY and SVGAGI. Trimming pared 5 bases from V and 4 bases from J, leaving 11 bases between. This clone was recorded a few times. The antigen is unknown. Data came from immunoSEQ multiplex PCR; TCRdb stores just in-frame clones and leaves some out. The data contain 150,000 to 200,000 clones, approximately 86% of them singletons. The sample taken for sequencing was PBMCs. The gene calls are TRBV6-5 and TRBJ1-2; D unclear. This TCR was recovered from a young man in good health and CMV-seropositive. CDR3 nucleotides: TGTGCCAGCAGTCGCGGCCGCTCCTATGGCTACACCTTC. Protein: CASSRGRSYGYTF.